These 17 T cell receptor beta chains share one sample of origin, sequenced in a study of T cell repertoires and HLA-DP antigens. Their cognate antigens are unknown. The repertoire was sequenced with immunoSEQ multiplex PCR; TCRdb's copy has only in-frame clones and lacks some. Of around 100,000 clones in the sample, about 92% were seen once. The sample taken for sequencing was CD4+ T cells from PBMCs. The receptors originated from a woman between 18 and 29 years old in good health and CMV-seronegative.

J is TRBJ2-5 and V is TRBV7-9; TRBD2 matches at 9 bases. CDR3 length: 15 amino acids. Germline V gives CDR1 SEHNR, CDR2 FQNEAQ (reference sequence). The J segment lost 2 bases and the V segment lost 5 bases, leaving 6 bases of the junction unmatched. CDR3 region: CASSQRRGGQETQYF. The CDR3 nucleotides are TGTGCCAGCAGCCAGAGGCGGGGGGGACAAGAGACCCAGTACTTC.

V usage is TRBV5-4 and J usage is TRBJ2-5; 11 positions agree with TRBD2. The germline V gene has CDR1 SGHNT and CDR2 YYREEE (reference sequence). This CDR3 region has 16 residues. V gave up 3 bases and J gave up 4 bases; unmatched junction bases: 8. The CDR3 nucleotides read TGTGCCAGCAGCTCGGGGACTAGCGGCCTTCCAGAGACCCAGTACTTC. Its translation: CASSSGTSGLPETQYF.

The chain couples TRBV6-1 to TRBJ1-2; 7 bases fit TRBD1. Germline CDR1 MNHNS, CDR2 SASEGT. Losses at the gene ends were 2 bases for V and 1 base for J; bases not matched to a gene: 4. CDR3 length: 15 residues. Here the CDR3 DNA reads TGTGCCAGCAGTGAAAGGGACAGTCATAACTATGGCTACACCTTC. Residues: CASSERDSHNYGYTF.

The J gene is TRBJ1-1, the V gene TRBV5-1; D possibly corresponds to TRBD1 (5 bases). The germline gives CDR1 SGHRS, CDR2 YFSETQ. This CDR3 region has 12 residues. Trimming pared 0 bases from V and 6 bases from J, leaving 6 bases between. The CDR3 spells CASSLDRSEAFF. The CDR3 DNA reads TGCGCCAGCAGCTTGGACAGGTCTGAAGCTTTCTTT.

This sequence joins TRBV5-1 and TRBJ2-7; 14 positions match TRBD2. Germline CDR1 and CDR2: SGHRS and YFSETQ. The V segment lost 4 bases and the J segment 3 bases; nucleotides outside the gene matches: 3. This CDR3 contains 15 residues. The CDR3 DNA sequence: TGCGCCAGCAGCCCCGGGACTAGCGGGGGCTACGAGCAGTACGTC. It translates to CASSPGTSGGYEQYV.

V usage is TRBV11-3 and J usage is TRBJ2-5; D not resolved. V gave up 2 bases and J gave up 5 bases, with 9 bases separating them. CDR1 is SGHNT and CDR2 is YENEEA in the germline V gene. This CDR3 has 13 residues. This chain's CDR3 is CASSLFLGETQYF. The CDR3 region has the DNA TGTGCCAGCAGCTTATTCCTAGGGGAGACCCAGTACTTC.

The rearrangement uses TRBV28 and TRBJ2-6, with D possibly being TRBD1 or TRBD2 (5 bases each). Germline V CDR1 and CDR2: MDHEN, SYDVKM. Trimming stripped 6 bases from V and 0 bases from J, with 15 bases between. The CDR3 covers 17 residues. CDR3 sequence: CASSLGVHISGANVLTF. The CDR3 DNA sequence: TGTGCCAGCAGCCTGGGGGTCCACATCTCTGGGGCCAACGTCCTGACTTTC.

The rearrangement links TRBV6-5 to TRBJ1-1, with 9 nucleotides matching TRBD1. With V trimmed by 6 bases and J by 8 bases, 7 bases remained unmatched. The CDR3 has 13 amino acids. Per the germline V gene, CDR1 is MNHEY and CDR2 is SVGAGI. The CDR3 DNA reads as TGTGCCAGCAGCCCGGGACAGGGAAAGGAAGCTTTCTTT. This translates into CASSPGQGKEAFF.

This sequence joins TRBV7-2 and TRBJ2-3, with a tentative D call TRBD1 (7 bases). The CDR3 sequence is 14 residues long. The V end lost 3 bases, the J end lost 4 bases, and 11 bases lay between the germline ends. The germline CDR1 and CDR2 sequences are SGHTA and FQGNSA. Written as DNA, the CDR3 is TGTGCCAGCAGCTTCCAGGGGGGACCAGATACGCAGTATTTT. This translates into CASSFQGGPDTQYF.

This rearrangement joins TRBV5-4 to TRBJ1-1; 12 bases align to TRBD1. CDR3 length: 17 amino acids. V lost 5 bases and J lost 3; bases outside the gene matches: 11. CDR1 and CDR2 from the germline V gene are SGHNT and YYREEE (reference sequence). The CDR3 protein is CASRVPPGQGADTEAFF. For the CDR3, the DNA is TGTGCCAGCAGGGTCCCTCCGGGACAGGGGGCGGACACTGAAGCTTTCTTT.

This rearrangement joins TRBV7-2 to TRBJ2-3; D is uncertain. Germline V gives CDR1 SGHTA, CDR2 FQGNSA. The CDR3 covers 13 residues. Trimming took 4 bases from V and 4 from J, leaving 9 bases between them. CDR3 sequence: CASSSRASDTQYF. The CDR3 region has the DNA TGTGCCAGCAGCTCGCGTGCTTCAGATACGCAGTATTTT.

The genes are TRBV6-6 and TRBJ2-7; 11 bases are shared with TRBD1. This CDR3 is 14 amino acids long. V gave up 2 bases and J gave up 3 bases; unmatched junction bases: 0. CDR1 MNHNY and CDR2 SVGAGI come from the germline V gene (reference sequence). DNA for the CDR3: TGTGCCAGCAGTTACGGGACAGGGGGCTACGAGCAGTACTTC. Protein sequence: CASSYGTGGYEQYF.

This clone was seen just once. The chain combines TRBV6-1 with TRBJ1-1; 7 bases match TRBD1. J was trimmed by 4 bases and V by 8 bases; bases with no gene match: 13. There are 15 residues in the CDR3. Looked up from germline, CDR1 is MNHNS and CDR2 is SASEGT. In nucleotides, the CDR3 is TGTGCCAGCTCCGAAGTGCAGGGGGGAGGCACTGAAGCTTTCTTT. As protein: CASSEVQGGGTEAFF.

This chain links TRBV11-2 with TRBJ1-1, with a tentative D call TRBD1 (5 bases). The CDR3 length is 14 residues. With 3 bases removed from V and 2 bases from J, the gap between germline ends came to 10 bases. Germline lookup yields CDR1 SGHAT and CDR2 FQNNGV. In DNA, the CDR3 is TGTGCCAGCAGCTTCTCTTGGGGCAACACTGAAGCTTTCTTT. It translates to CASSFSWGNTEAFF.

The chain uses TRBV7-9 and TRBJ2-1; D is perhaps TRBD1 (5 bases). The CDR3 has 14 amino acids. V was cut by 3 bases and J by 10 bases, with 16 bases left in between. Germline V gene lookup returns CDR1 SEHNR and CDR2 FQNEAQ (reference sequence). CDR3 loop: CASSLGLQGGEQFF. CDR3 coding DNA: TGTGCCAGCAGCTTGGGCTTGCAGGGTGGCGAGCAGTTCTTC.

The CDR3 region is CASSILLGGSEKLFF. The CDR3 DNA is TGTGCCAGTAGTATTCTTCTTGGGGGAAGTGAAAAACTGTTTTTT. This chain links TRBV19 with TRBJ1-4, with a possible D match to TRBD1 (5 bases). This CDR3 has 15 amino acids. The germline V gene has CDR1 LNHDA and CDR2 SQIVND (reference sequence). V gave up 3 bases and J gave up 7 bases, with 15 bases separating them.

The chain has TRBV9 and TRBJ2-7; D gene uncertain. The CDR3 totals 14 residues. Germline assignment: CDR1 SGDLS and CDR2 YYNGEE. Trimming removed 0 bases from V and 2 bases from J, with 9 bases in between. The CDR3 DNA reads TGTGCCAGCAGCGTAGACCAGATTGCCTACGAGCAGTACTTC. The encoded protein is CASSVDQIAYEQYF.